This TCR beta chain appears in the sequencing data of a study of spatial heterogeneity in lung cancer. Documented time point: sample taken at primary tumor resection. Whole RNA, isolated from tumor, nontumor lung or frozen PBMC, was sequenced without prior sorting. Unique molecular identifiers tagged every individual TCR cDNA molecule. From the 5' RACE reads, TCRdb called clonotypes with MiXCR, one entry per CDR3 protein. The table includes some 87,000 distinct CDR3 sequences, over 8.5% detected once. Per the germline V gene, CDR1 is SGHDT and CDR2 is YYEEEE. Trimming shortened V by 1 base and J by 0 bases, and 8 bases separated the two germline ends. This CDR3 is 15 amino acids long. At least ten counts were recorded for this clonotype.

This chain uses TRBV5-6 with TRBJ1-5, with no clear D. Specimen: PBMCs, collected at surgery. This clonotype was sampled from a male donor with early-stage non-small cell lung cancer. The CDR3 coding sequence is TGTGCCAGCAGCTTGCGGGGTTATAGCAATCAGCCCCAGCATTTT. Protein sequence: CASSLRGYSNQPQHF.